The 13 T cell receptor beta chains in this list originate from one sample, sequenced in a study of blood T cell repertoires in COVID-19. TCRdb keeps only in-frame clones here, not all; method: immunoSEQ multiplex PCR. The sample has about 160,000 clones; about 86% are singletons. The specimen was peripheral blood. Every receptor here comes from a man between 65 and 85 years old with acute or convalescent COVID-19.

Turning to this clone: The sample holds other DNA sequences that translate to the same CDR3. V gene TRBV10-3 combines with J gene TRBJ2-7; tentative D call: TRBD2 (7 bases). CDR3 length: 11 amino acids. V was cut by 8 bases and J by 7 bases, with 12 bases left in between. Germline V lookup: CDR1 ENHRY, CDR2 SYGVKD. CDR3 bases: TGTGCCATCCGGGGGCGGGGGGAGCAGTACTTC. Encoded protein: CAIRGRGEQYF.

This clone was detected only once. The CDR3 DNA reads TGCGCCAGCAGCTTGAGGGCGGGGGTTAATGAGCAGTTCTTC. This gives the protein CASSLRAGVNEQFF. This chain connects TRBV5-1 to TRBJ2-1; TRBD2 aligns across 7 bases. The CDR3 sequence is 14 residues long. V was pared by 1 base and J by 7 bases, with 5 bases of the junction left unmatched. Germline V lookup: CDR1 SGHRS, CDR2 YFSETQ.

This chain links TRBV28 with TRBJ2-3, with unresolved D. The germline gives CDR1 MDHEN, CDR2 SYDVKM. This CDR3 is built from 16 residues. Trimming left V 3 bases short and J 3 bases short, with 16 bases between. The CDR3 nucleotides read TGTGCCAGCAGTTTGGCAGTTAGCCTTGAAACAGATACGCAGTATTTT. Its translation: CASSLAVSLETDTQYF.

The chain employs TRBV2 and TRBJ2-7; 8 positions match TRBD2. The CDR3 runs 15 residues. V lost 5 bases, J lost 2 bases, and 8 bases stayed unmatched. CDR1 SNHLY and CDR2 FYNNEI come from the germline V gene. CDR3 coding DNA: TGTGCCAGCAGTATGAGGCGGGAGGTTCCCTACGAGCAGTACTTC. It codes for CASSMRREVPYEQYF.

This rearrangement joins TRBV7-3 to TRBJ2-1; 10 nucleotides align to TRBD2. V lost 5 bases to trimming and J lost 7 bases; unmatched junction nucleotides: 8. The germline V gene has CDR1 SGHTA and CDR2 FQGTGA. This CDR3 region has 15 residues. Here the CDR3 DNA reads TGTGCCAGCAGCCCAGCGGGAGGGCCATATAATGAGCAGTTCTTC. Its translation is CASSPAGGPYNEQFF.

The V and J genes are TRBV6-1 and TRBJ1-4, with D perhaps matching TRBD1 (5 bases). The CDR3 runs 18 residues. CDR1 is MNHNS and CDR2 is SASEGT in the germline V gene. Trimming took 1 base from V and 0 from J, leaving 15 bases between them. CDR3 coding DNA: TGTGCCAGCAGTGAAGGAGCCGGGTGGGGCGCAACTAATGAAAAACTGTTTTTT. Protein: CASSEGAGWGATNEKLFF.

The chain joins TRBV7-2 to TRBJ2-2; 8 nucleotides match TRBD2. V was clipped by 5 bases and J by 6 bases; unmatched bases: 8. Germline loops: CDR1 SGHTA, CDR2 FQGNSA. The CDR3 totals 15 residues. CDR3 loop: CASSPPGGRPGELFF. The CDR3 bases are TGTGCCAGCAGCCCACCGGGGGGGCGCCCCGGGGAGCTGTTTTTT.

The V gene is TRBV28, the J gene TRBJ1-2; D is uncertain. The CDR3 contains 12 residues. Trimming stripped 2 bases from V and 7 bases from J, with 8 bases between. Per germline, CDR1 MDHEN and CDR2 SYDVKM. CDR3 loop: CASSLQVSGYTF. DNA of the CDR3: TGTGCCAGCAGTTTACAGGTTTCTGGCTACACCTTC.

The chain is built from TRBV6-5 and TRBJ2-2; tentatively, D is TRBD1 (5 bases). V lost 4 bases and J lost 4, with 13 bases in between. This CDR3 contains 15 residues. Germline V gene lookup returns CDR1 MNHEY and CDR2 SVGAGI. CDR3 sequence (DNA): TGTGCCAGCAGTTCGTCAGGGCCCCCCACCGGGGAGCTGTTTTTT. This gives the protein CASSSSGPPTGELFF.

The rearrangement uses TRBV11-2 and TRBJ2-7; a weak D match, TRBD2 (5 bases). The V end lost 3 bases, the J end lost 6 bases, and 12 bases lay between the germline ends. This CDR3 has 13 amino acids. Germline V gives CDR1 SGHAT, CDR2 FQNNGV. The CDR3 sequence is CASSLDSPGEQYF. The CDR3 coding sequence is TGTGCCAGCAGCTTGGACTCCCCAGGCGAGCAGTACTTC.

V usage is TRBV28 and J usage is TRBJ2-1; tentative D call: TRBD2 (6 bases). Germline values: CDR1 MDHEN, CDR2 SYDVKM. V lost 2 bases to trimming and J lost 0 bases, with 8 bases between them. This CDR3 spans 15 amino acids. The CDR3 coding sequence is TGTGCCAGCAGTTTACTTAGCGGCTCCTACAATGAGCAGTTCTTC. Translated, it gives CASSLLSGSYNEQFF.

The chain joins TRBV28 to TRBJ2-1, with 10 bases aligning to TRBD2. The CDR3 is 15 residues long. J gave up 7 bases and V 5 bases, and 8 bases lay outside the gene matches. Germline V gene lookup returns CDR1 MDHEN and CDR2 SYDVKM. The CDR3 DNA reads TGTGCCAGCAGTGTCCTAGCGGGAGAGGGGAATGAGCAGTTCTTC. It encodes CASSVLAGEGNEQFF.

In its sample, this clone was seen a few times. The chain's CDR3 is CASSWDRGNTEAFF. DNA for the CDR3: TGTGCCAGCAGCTGGGACAGGGGAAACACTGAAGCTTTCTTT. The genes are TRBV3-1 (or the pseudogene TRBV3-2) and TRBJ1-1; 10 nucleotides agree with TRBD1. Germline trimming cut 5 bases from V and 2 bases from J; bases unmatched to any gene: 2. CDR1 and CDR2 (germline): LGHDT, YNNKEL (reference sequence). The CDR3 extends over 14 amino acids.